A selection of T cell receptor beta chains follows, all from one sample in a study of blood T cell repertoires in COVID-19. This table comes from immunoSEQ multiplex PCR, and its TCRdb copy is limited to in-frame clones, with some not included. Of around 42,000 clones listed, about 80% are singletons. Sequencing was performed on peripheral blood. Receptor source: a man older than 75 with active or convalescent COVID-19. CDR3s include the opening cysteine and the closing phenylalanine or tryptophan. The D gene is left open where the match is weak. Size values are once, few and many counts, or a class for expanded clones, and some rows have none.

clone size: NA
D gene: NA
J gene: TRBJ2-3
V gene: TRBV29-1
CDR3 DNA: TGCAGCGTTGCGAAGGACAAAGTCCCAGATACGCAGTATTTT
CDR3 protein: CSVAKDKVPDTQYF

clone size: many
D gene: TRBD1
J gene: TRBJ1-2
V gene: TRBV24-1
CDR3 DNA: TGTGCCACCAGTGAGGCAGGGGGCGCCTATGGCTACACCTTC
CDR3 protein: CATSEAGGAYGYTF

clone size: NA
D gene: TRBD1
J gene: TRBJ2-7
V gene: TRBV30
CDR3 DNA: TGTGCCTGGAGTAACGGACAGGGCCTGACCTACGAGCAGTACTTC
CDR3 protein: CAWSNGQGLTYEQYF

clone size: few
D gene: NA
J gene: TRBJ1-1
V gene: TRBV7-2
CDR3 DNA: TGTGCCAGCAGGACCTTTCTAGGAGGAGGGACTGAAGCTTTCTTT
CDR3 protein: CASRTFLGGGTEAFF

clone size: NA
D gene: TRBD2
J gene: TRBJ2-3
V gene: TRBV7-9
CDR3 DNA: TGTGCCAGCAGCTTTCGGGAGGAGGCAAGACCCGATACGCAGTATTTT
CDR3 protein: CASSFREEARPDTQYF

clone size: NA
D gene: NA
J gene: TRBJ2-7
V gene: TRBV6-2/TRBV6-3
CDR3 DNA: TGTGCCAGCAGTTATGGGCCCAGCTCCTACGAGCAGTACTTC
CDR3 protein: CASSYGPSSYEQYF

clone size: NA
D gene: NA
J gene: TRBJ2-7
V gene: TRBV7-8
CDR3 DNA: TGTGCCAGCAGCCCGACTAGGACTCTATCCAAGCAGTACTTC
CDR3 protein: CASSPTRTLSKQYF

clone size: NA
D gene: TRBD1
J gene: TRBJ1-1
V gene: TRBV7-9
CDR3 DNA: TGTGCCAGCAGCTCCTCTAGACAGGGGGCAGAGGCTTTCTTT
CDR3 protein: CASSSSRQGAEAFF

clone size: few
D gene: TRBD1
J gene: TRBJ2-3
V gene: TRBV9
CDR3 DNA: TGTGCCAGCAGCGTAGACGGGACAGGGACCACAGATACGCAGTATTTT
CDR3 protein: CASSVDGTGTTDTQYF

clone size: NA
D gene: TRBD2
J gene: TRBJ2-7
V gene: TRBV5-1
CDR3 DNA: TGCGCCAGCAGCCTCCTGGGGGCTAGCGGGGGCCCCGGGGAGCAGTACTTC
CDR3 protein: CASSLLGASGGPGEQYF

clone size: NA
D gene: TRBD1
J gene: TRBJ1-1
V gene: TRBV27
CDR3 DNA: TGTGCCAGCAGTGGGACAGCCATGAACACTGAAGCTTTCTTT
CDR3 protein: CASSGTAMNTEAFF

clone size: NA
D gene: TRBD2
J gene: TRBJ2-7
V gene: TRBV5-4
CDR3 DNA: TGTGCCAGCAGCGTTGCTAGCGGGGGCTACGAGCAGTACTTC
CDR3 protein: CASSVASGGYEQYF

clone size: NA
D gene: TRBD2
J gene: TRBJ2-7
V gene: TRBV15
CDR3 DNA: TGTGCCACCAGCAAGGGACTAGCGGGGGGCTACGAGCAGTACTTC
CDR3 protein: CATSKGLAGGYEQYF

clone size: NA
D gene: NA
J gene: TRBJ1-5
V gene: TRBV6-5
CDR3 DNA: TGTGCCAGCGCGGACTCGAATAGCAATCAGCCCCAGCATTTT
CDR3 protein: CASADSNSNQPQHF

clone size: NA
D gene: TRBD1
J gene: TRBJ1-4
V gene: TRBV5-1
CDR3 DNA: TGCGCCAGCAGCTTGGCCGGGGGACAGAATAATGAAAAACTGTTTTTT
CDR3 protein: CASSLAGGQNNEKLFF

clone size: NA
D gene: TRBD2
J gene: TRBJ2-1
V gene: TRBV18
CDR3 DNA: TGTGCCAGCTCACCAAGACTAGCGGGGGCCGGCAGCTACAATGAGCAGTTCTTC
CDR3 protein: CASSPRLAGAGSYNEQFF

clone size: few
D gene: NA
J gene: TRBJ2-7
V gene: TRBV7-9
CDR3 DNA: TGTGCCAGCAGCCCCTGGCAGGGTTTGGTTTACGAGCAGTACTTC
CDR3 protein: CASSPWQGLVYEQYF

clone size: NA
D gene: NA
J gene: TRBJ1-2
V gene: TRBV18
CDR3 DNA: TGTGCCAGCTCACGGGAACAGGGAAGCCATGGCTACACCTTC
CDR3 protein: CASSREQGSHGYTF

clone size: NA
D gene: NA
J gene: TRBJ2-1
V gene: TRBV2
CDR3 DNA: TGTGCCAGGGGGGCCGAGAGCTCCTACAATGAGCAGTTCTTC
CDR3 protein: CARGAESSYNEQFF

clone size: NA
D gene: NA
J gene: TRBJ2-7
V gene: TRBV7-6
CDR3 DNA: TGTGCCAGCAGCCCCGGCGGGACTGTCATCTACGAGCAGTACTTC
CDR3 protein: CASSPGGTVIYEQYF

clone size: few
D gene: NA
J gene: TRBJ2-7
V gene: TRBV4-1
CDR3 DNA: TGCGCCAGCAGCCAAGATCGAGCTTACGAGCAGTACTTC
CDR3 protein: CASSQDRAYEQYF

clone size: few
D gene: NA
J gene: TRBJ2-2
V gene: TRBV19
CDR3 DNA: TGTGCCAGTAGTCCCCCAGGAGGGAGGACCGGGGAGCTGTTTTTT
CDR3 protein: CASSPPGGRTGELFF

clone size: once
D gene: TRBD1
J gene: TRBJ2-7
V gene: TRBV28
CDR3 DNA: TGTGCCAGCAGTCGGCGGGACAGGGTAGGGTCCTACGAGCAGTACTTC
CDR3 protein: CASSRRDRVGSYEQYF

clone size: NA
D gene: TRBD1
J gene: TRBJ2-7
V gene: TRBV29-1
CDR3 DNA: TGCAGCGTTGAGTCCGAGACAGGGCTCGAGCAGTACTTC
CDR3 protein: CSVESETGLEQYF

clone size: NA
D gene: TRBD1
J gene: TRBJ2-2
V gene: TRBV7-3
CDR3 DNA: TGTGCCAGCAGCACAAGCCCGGGACAGGGGGCTTCCGGGGAGCTGTTTTTT
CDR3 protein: CASSTSPGQGASGELFF

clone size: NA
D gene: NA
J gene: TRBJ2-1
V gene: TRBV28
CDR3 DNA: TGTGCCAGCAGGGTCTTAGCGTACAATGAGCAGTTCTTC
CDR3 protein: CASRVLAYNEQFF

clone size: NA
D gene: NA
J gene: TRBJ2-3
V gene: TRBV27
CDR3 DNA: TGTGCCAGCAGTTCGGGACTTCGCACAGATACGCAGTATTTT
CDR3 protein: CASSSGLRTDTQYF

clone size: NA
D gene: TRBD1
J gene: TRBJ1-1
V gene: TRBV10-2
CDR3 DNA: TGCGCCAGCAGAGGTCAGGGGGCCACCTACAACACTGAAGCTTTCTTT
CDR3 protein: CASRGQGATYNTEAFF

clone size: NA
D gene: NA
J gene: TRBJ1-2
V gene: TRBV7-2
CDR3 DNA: TGTGCCAGCAGCTTAAAGGGGCAGGGGAACTATGGCTACACCTTC
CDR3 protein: CASSLKGQGNYGYTF

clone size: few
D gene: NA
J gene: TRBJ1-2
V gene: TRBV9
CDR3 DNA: TGTGCCAGCAGCCCTCGGACAGAGGACGGCTACACCTTC
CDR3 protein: CASSPRTEDGYTF

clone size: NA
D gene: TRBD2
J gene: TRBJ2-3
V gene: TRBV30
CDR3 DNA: TGTGCCTGGAGTGAAAGCGGGACTAGCACAGATACGCAGTATTTT
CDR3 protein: CAWSESGTSTDTQYF

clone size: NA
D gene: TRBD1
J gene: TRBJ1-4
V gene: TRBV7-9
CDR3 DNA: TGTGCCAGCAGCCCGGGACAGGGGAGAGAAAAACTGTTTTTT
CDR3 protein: CASSPGQGREKLFF

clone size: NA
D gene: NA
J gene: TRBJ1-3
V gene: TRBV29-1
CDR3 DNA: TGCAGCGTTAGTGGACGGGACTCGGCAAACACCATATATTTT
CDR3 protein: CSVSGRDSANTIYF

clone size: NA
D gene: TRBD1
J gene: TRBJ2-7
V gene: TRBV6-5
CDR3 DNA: TGTGCCAGCAGAAAAATGACAGGGGCCTACGAGCAGTACTTC
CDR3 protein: CASRKMTGAYEQYF

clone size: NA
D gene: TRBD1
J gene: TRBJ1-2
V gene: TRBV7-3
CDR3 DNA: TGTGCCAGCAGCCAGACAGGGGATGTTGGCTACACCTTC
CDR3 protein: CASSQTGDVGYTF

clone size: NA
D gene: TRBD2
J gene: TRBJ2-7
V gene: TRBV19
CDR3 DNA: TGTGCCAGTAGTATAGATCGGGCCCCTGGCGGGAGGCTGGACGAGCAGTACTTC
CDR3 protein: CASSIDRAPGGRLDEQYF

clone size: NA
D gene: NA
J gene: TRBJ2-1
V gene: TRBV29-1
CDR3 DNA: TGCAGCGTCTCTCCCCTCGCCCTCACGGGGAATGAGCAGTTCTTC
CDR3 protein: CSVSPLALTGNEQFF

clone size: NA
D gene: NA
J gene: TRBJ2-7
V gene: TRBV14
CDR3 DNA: TGTGCCAGCAGCTCAACCAGGGCGTCCAACGAGCAGTACTTC
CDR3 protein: CASSSTRASNEQYF

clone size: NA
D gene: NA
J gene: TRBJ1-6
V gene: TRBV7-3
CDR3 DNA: TGTGCCAGCAGCTTATACGCCCCAGATTCACCCCTCCACTTT
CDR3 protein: CASSLYAPDSPLHF

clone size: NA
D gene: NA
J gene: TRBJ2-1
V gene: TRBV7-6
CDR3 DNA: TGTGCCAGCAACCCAAGCGGTGAGCAGTTCTTC
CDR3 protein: CASNPSGEQFF

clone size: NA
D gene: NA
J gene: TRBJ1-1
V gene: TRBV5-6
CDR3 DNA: TGTGCCAGCAGGCAGGGTTCGAACACTGAAGCTTTCTTT
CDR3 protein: CASRQGSNTEAFF

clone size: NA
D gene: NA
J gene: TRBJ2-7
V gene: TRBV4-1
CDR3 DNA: TGCGCCAGCAGCCAAGTACAGGATTACTACGAGCAGTACTTC
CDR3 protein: CASSQVQDYYEQYF

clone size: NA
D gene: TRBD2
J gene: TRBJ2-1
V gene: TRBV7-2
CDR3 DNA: TGTGCCAGCAGCTCAATAGGGACTAGCGCCTACAATGAGCAGTTCTTC
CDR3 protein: CASSSIGTSAYNEQFF

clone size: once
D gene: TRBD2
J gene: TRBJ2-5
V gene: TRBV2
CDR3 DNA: TGTGCCAGCAGTGGTCGACTAGCGGGCGGGGAAGAGACCCAGTACTTC
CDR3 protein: CASSGRLAGGEETQYF

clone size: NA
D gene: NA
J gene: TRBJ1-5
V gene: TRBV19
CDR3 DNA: TGTGCCAGTAGTATTGGGTGGGCTGGCAATCAGCCCCAGCATTTT
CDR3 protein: CASSIGWAGNQPQHF

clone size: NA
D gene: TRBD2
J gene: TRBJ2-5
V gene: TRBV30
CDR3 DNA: TGTGCCTGGAGCGACGTCACGGGACTAGCGGGCGGGGAGACCCAGTACTTC
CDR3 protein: CAWSDVTGLAGGETQYF

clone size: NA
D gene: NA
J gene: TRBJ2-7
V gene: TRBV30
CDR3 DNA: TGTGCCTGGAGTTCTGAAGGCGGGCAGTACTTC
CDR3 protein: CAWSSEGGQYF

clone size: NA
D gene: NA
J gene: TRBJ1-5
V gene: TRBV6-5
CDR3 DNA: TGTGCCAGCAGTCCACTGAGGGTGAATCAGCCCCAGCATTTT
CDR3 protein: CASSPLRVNQPQHF

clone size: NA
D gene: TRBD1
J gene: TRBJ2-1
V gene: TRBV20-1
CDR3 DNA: TGCAGTGCTAGTTCCCGACAGGGGCAATCCTACAATGAGCAGTTCTTC
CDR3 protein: CSASSRQGQSYNEQFF

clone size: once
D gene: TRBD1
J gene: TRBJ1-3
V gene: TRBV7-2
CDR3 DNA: TGTGCCAGCAGCTCAGTCCAGGGGGTAAACACCATATATTTT
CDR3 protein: CASSSVQGVNTIYF

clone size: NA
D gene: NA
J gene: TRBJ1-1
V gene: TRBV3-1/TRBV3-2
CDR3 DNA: TGTGCCAGCAGCCAAGGACTATTGGGGAACACTGAAGCTTTCTTT
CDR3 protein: CASSQGLLGNTEAFF